This TCR beta chain was documented in a study of post-analysis software for immune sequencing data. The germline V gene has CDR1 SQVTM and CDR2 ANQGSEA. The CDR3 has 12 amino acids. Between the trimmed V and J ends, which lost 7 bases and 1 base, there was a span of 10 bases. Broader study findings: Five TRBV segments, including TRBV5-6, TRBV5-1 and TRBV20-1, were more frequent in patients than controls.

Built from TCR beta cDNA, the libraries had unique molecular identifiers in them. A single record per CDR3 protein comes from TCRdb applying MiXCR to the PCR reads. The sample consists of hundreds of thousands of distinct CDR3 sequences, about 60% of them appearing once. Turning to this clonotype: Its antigen remains unidentified.

What was sequenced was blood. The receptor comes from a girl aged 2-9 years with multiple sclerosis. This chain links TRBV29-1 with TRBJ1-1, with D maybe TRBD1 (6 bases). The CDR3 coding sequence is TGCAGCGGGGGGCGGGGGAACACTGAAGCTTTCTTT. It codes for CSGGRGNTEAFF. The full variable domain, completed using reference TRBV29-1 and TRBJ1-1, is SAVISQKPSRDICQRGTSLTIQCQVDSQVTMMFWYRQQPGQSLTLIATANQGSEATYESGFVIDKFPISRPNLTFSTLTVSNMSPEDSSIYLCSGGRGNTEAFFGQGTRLTVV.